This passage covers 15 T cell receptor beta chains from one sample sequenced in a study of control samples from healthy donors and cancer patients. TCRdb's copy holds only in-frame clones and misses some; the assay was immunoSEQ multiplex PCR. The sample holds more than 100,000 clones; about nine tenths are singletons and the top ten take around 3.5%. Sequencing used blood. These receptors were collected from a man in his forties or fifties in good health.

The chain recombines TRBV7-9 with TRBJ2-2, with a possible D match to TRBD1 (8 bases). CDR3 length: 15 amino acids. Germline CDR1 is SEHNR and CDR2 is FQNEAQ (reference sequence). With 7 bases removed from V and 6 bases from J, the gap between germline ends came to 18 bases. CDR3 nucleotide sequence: TGTGCCAGCAACTCATGGACAGGGAGGGCCGGGGAGCTGTTTTTT. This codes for CASNSWTGRAGELFF.

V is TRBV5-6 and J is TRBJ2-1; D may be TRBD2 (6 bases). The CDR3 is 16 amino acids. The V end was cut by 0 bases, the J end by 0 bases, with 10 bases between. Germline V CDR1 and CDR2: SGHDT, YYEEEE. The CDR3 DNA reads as TGTGCCAGCAGCTTGGCGGCGGGGACCTCCTACAATGAGCAGTTCTTC. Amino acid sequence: CASSLAAGTSYNEQFF.

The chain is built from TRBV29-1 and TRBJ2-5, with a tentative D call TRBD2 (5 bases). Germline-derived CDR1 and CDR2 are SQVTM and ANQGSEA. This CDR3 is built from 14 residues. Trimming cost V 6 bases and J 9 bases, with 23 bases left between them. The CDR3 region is CSVETQQPVRAQYF. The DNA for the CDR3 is TGCAGCGTAGAGACCCAGCAGCCCGTGAGGGCCCAGTACTTC.

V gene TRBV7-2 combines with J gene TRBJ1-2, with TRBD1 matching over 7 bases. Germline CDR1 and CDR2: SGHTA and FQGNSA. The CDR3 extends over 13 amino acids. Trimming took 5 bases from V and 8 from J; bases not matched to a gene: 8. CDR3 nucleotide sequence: TGTGCCAGCAGCACCGTCCCGGGACAGGGCTACACCTTC. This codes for CASSTVPGQGYTF.

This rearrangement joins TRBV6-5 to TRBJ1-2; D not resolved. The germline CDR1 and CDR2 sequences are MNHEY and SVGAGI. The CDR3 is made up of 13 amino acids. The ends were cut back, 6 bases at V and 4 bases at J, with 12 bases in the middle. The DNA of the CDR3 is TGTGCCAGCAGAGATGCGACGGGCTATGGCTACACCTTC. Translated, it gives CASRDATGYGYTF.

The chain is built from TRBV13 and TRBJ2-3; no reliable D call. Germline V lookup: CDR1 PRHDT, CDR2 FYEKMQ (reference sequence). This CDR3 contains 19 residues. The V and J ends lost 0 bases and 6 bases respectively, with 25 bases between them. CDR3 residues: CASSLGGSFSILSLDTQYF. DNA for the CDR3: TGTGCCAGCAGCTTAGGGGGTTCGTTCAGTATCTTAAGTTTGGATACGCAGTATTTT.

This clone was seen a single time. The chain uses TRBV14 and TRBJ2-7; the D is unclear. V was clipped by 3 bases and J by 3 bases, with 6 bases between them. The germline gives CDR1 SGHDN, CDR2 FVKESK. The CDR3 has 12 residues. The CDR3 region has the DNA TGTGCCAGCAGCCATTCTTACTACGAGCAGTACTTC. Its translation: CASSHSYYEQYF. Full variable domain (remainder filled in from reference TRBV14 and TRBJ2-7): EAGVTQFPSHSVIEKGQTVTLRCDPISGHDNLYWYRRVMGKEIKFLLHFVKESKQDESGMPNNRFLAERTGGTYSTLKVQPAELEDSGVYFCASSHSYYEQYFGPGTRLTVT.

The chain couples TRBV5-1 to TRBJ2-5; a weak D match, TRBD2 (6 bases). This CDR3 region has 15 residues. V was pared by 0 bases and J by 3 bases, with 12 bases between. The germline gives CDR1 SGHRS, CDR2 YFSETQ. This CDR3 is CASSLVGGVEETQYF. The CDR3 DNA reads TGCGCCAGCAGCTTGGTAGGAGGGGTCGAAGAGACCCAGTACTTC.

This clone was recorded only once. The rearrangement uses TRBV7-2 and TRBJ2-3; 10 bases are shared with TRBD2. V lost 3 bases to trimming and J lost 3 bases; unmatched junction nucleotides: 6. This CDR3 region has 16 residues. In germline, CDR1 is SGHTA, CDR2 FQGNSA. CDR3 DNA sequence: TGTGCCAGCAGCTTTCTAGCGGGGGCGGGTACAGATACGCAGTATTTT. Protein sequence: CASSFLAGAGTDTQYF.

CDR3 sequence: CASSKHRQGMNTEAFF. The CDR3 region has the DNA TGTGCCAGCAGCAAACACCGACAGGGGATGAACACTGAAGCTTTCTTT. This sequence joins TRBV11-3 and TRBJ1-1; 8 bases map to TRBD1. The CDR3 sequence is 16 residues long. Germline trimming cut 5 bases from V and 0 bases from J; bases unmatched to any gene: 8. Germline loops: CDR1 SGHNT, CDR2 YENEEA.

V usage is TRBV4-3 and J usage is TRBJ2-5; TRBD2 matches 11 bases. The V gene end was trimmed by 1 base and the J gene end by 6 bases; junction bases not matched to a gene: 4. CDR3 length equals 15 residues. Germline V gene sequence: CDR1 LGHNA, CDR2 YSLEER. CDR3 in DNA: TGCGCCAGCAGCCAAGGGCTAGCGGGGGGAAAGACCCAGTACTTC. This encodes CASSQGLAGGKTQYF.

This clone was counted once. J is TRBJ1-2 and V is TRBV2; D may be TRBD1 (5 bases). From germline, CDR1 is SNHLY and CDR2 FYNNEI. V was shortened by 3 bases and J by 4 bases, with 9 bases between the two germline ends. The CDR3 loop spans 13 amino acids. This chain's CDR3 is CASSDGGGYGYTF. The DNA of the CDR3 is TGTGCCAGCAGTGACGGGGGAGGCTATGGCTACACCTTC. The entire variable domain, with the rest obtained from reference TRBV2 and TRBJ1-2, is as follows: EPEVTQTPSHQVTQMGQEVILRCVPISNHLYFYWYRQILGQKVEFLVSFYNNEISEKSEIFDDQFSVERPDGSNFTLKIRSTKLEDSAMYFCASSDGGGYGYTFGSGTRLTVV.

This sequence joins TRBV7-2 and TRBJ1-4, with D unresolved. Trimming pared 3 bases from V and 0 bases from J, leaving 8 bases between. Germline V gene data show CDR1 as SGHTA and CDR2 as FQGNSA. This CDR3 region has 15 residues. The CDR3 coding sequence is TGTGCCAGCAGCTTTCGGGCCTCAACTAATGAAAAACTGTTTTTT. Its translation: CASSFRASTNEKLFF. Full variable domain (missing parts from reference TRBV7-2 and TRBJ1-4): GAGVSQSPSNKVTEKGKDVELRCDPISGHTALYWYRQSLGQGLEFLIYFQGNSAPDKSGLPSDRFSAERTGGSVSTLTIQRTQQEDSAVYLCASSFRASTNEKLFFGSGTQLSVL.

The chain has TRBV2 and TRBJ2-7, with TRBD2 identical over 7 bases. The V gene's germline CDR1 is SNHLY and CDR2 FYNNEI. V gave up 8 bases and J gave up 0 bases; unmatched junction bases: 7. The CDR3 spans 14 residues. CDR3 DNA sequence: TGTGCCAGCTGTAGCGGGTTCAACTCCTACGAGCAGTACTTC. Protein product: CASCSGFNSYEQYF.

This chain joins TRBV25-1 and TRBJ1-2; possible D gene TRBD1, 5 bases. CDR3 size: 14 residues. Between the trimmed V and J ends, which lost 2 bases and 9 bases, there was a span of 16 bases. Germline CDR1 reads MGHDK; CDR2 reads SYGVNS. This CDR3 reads CASSETGRERSYTF. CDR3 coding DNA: TGTGCCAGCAGTGAAACCGGCAGGGAGAGAAGCTACACCTTC.